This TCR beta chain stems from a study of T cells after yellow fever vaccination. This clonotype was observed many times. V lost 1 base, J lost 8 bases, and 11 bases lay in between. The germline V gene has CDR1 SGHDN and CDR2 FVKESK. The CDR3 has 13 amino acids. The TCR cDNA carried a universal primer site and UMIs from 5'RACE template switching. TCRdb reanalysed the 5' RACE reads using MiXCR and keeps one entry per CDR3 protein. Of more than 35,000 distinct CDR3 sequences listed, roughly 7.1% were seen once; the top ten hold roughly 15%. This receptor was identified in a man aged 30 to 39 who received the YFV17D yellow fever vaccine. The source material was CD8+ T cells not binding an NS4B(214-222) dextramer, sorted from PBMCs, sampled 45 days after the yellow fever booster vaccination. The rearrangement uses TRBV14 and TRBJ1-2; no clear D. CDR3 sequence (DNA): TGTGCCAGCAGCCAAGTATTAGGGAAGGGCTACACCTTC. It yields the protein CASSQVLGKGYTF.